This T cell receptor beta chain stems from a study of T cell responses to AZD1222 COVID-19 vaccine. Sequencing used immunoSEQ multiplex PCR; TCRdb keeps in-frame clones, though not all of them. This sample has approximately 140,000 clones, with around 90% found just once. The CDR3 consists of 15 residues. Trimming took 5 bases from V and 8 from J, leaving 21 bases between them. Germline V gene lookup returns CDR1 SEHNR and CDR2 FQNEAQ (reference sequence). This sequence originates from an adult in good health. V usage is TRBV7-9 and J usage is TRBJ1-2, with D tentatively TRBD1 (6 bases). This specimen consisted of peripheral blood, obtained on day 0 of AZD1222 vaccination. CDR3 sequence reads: CASSPGATGFGGYTF. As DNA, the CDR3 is TGTGCCAGCAGCCCTGGGGCAACAGGGTTTGGGGGCTACACCTTC.